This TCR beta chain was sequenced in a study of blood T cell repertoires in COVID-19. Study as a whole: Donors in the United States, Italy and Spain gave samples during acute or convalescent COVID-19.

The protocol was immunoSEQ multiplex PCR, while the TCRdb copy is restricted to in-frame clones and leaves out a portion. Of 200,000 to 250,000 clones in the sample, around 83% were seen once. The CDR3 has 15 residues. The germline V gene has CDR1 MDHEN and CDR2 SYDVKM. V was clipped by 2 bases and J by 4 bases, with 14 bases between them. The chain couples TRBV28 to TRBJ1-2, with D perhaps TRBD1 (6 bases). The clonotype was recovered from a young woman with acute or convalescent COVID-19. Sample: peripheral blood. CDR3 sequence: CASSLRGARGYGYTF. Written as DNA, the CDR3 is TGTGCCAGCAGTTTACGGGGGGCGCGGGGCTATGGCTACACCTTC.